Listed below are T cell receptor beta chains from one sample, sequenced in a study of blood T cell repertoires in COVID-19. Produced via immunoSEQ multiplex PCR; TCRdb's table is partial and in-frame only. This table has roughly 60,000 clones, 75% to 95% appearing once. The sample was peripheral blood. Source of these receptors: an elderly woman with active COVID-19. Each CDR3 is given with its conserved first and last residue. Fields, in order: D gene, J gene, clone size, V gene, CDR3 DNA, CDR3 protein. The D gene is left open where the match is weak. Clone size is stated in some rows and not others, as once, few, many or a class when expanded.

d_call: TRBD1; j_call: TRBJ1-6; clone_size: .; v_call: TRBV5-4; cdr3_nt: TGTGCCAGCAGCGTGGACAGGGCAAGCTCCTATAATTCACCCCTCCACTTT; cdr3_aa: CASSVDRASSYNSPLHF
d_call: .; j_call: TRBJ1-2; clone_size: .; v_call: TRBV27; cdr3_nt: TGTGCCAGCAGTTTGTCCGGGATTGACGGCTACACCTTC; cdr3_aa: CASSLSGIDGYTF
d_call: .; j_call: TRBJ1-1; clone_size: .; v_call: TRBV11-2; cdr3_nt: TGTGCCAGCAGCCCAGGAAATCTGAACACTGAAGCTTTCTTT; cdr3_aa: CASSPGNLNTEAFF
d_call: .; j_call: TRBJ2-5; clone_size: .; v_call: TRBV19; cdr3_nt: TGTGCCAGTAGTATCCAGGGCCCAGAGACCCAGTACTTC; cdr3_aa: CASSIQGPETQYF
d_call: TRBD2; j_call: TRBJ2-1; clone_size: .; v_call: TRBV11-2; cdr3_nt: TGTGCCAGCAGCTTAGTGGGGGGACTAGTTAGGAATGAGCAGTTCTTC; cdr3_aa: CASSLVGGLVRNEQFF
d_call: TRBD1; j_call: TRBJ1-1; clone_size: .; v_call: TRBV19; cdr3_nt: TGTGCCAGTAGTATAGAGGGCAGGGGGAATACTGAAGCTTTCTTT; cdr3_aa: CASSIEGRGNTEAFF
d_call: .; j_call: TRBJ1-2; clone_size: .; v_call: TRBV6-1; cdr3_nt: TGTGCCAGCAGTGATATACAGGAAGGAGGCTACACCTTC; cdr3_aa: CASSDIQEGGYTF
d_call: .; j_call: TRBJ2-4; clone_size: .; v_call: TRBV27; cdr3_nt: TGTGCCAGCAGTTTAGGAGCTAGAACTTCCATTCAGTACTTC; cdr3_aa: CASSLGARTSIQYF
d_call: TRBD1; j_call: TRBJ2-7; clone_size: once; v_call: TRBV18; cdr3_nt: TGTGCCAGCTCACCCCTTACAGGGGGCTCATCCTACGAGCAGTACTTC; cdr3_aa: CASSPLTGGSSYEQYF
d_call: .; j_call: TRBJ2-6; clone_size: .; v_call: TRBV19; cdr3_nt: TGTGCCAGCCTTCTGGCAGTCGATTTCTCTGGGGCCAACGTCCTGACTTTC; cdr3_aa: CASLLAVDFSGANVLTF
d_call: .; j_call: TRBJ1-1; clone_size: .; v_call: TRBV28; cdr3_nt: TGTGCCAGCAGTCCCGGACCGGGATCTGAAGCTTTCTTT; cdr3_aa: CASSPGPGSEAFF
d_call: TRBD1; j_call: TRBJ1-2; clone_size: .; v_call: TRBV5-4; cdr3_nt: TGTGCCAGCAGCCCCGGGACAGGGGGCCATGGCTACACCTTC; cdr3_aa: CASSPGTGGHGYTF
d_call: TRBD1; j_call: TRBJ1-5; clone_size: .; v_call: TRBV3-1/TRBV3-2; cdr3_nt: TGTGCCAGCAGCCAAGTCAGGGGGCTACAGCCCCAGCATTTT; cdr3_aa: CASSQVRGLQPQHF
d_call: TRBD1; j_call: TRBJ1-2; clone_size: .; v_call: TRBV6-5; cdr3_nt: TGTGCCACGGGGGACAGGGGTTTCGATGGCTACACCTTC; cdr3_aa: CATGDRGFDGYTF
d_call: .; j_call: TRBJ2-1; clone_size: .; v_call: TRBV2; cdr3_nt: TGTGCCAGCAGTCCGATAACTAGTCTCGCCTACAATGAGCAGTTCTTC; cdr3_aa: CASSPITSLAYNEQFF
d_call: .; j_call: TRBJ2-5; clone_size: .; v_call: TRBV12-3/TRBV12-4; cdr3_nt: TGTGCCAGCAGTTTCGGTGGGACCCAGTACTTC; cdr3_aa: CASSFGGTQYF
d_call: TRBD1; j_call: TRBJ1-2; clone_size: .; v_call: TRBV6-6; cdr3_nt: TGTGCCAGCAGCCGACAGGGGAATGGCTACACCTTC; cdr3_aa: CASSRQGNGYTF
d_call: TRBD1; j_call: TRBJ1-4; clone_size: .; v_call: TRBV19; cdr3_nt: TGTGCCAGTAGTATAGTAAGGGGGCCCGAAAAACTGTTTTTT; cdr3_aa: CASSIVRGPEKLFF
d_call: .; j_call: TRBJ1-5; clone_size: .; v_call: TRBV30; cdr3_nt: TGTGCCTGGAGTGTCGGGACATTTCTCAATCAGCCCCAGCATTTT; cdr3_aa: CAWSVGTFLNQPQHF
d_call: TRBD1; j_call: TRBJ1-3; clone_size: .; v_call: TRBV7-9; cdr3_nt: TGTGCCAGCAGCAAGGACAGGGGAAGAGGAAACACCATATATTTT; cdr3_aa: CASSKDRGRGNTIYF
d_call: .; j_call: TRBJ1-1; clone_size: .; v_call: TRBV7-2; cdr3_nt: TGTGCCAGCAGCCCATCCCCCGGGACTGAAGCTTTCTTT; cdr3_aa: CASSPSPGTEAFF
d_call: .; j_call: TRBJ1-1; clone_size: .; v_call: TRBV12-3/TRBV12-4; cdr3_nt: TGTGCCGTCAACCCAGGGCCCAAGATTGAAGCTTTCTTT; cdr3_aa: CAVNPGPKIEAFF
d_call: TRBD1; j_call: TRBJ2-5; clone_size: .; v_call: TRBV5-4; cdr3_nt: TGTGCCAGCAGCCGAGGGACAGCTTTGGAGACCCAGTACTTC; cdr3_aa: CASSRGTALETQYF
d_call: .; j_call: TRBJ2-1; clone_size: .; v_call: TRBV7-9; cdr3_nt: TGTGCCAGCAGACAGTACAATGAGCAGTTCTTC; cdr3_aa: CASRQYNEQFF
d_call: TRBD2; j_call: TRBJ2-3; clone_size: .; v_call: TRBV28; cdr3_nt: TGTGCCAGCAGTTTCCAAAGCGGGGGGGGCACAGATACGCAGTATTTT; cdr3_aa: CASSFQSGGGTDTQYF
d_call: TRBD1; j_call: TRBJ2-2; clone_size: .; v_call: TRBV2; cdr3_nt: TGTGCCAGCCGGGACAGCCCGGCGTCCGGGGAGCTGTTTTTT; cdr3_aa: CASRDSPASGELFF
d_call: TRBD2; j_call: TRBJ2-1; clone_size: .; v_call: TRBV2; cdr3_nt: TGTGCCAGCAGTTTGGCTAGCGGGGACTACAATGAGCAGTTCTTC; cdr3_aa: CASSLASGDYNEQFF
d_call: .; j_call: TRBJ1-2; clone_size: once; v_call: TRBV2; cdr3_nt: TGTGCCAGCAGTGAACCTCCTCGTTACTGGGTCAGGGCCTATGGCTACACCTTC; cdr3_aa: CASSEPPRYWVRAYGYTF
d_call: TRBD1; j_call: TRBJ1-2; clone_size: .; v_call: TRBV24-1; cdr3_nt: TGTGCCACCAGTGACCCGGACAGGGGTGGCTATGGCTACACCTTC; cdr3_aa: CATSDPDRGGYGYTF
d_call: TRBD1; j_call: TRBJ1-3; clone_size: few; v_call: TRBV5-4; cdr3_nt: TGTGCCAGCAGTTTAGGACAGGGGGCCAATATTGGAAACACCATATATTTT; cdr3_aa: CASSLGQGANIGNTIYF
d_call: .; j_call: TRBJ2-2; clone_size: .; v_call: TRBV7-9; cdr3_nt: TGTGCCAGCAGAGCCTTAAGACTGTTTTTT; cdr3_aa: CASRALRLFF
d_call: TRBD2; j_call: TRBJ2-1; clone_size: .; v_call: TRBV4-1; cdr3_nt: TGCGCCAGCAGCCAAGATCACGGGGGGAACAATGAGCAGTTCTTC; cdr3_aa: CASSQDHGGNNEQFF
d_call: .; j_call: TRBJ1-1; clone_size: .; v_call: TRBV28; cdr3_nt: TGTGCCAGCAGTTTACAGGGGCTAGGAACTGAAGCTTTCTTT; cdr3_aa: CASSLQGLGTEAFF
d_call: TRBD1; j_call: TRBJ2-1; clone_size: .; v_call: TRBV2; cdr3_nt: TGTGCCAGCAGCCTGGGTAGAGGACAGGAGAATTTCCTCGACTACAATGAGCAGTTCTTC; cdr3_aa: CASSLGRGQENFLDYNEQFF
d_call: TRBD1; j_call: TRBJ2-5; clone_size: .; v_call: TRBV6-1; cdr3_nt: TGTGCCAGCAGTGAAGGAAGGACAGGGCCTCTCCAAGAGACCCAGTACTTC; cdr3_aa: CASSEGRTGPLQETQYF
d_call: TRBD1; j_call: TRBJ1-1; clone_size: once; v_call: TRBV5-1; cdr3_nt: TGCGCCAGCAGCTGGCTGGGACAGGGGGACACTGAAGCTTTCTTT; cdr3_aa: CASSWLGQGDTEAFF
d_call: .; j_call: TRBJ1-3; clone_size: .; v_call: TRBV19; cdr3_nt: TGTGCCAGTAGTCAGAACTCTGGAAACACCATATATTTT; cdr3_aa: CASSQNSGNTIYF
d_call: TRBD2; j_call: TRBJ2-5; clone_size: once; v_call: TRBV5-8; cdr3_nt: TGTGCCAGCAGCTTGGCGGGACTAGCGGGAGAGACCCAGTACTTC; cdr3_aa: CASSLAGLAGETQYF